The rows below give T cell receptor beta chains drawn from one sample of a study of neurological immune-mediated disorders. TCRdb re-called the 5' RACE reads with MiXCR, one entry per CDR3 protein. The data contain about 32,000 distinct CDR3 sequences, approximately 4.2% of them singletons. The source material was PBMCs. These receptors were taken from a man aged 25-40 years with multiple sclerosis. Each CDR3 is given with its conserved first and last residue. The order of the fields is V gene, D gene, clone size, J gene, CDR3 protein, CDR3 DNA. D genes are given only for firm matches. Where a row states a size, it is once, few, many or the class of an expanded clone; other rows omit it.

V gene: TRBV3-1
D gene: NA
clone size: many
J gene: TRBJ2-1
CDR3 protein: CASSRGPDRAEFF
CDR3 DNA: TGTGCCAGCAGCCGCGGACCGGACCGGGCGGAGTTCTTC

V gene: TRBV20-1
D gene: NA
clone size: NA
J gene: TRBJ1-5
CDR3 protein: CSAPLGNQPQHF
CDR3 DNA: TGCAGTGCCCCCCTGGGCAATCAGCCCCAGCATTTT

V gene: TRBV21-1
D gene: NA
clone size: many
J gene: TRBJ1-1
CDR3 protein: CASSKDRMNTEAFF
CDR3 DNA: TGTGCCAGCAGCAAGGACAGGATGAACACTGAAGCTTTCTTT

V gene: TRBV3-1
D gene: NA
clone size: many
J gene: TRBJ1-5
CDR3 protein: CASSQGRGNNQPQHF
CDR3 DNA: TGTGCCAGCAGCCAGGGAAGGGGGAATAATCAGCCCCAGCATTTT

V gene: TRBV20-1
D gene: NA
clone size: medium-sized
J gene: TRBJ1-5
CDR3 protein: CSSHRAYSNQPQHF
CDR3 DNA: TGCAGTTCACACAGGGCGTATAGCAATCAGCCCCAGCATTTT

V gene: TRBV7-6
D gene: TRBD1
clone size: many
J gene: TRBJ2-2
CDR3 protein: CASSGDRAHGELFF
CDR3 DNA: TGTGCCAGCAGCGGGGACAGGGCTCACGGGGAGCTGTTTTTT

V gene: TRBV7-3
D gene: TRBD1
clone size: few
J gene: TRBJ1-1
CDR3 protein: CASSLLVMGQGSNTEAFF
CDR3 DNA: TGTGCCAGCAGCTTATTAGTCATGGGACAGGGGTCGAACACTGAAGCTTTCTTT

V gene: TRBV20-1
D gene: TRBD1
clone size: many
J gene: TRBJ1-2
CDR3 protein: CSARDTGGYGYTF
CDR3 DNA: TGCAGTGCTAGAGATACAGGGGGATATGGCTACACCTTC

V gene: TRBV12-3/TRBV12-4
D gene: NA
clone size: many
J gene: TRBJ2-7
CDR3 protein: CASSLRPGRAYEQYF
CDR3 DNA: TGTGCCAGCAGTTTACGGCCAGGGCGAGCCTACGAGCAGTACTTC

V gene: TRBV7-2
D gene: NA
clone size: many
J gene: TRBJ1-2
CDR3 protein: CASSSGTASYGYTF
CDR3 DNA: TGTGCCAGCAGCTCGGGGACGGCCAGCTATGGCTACACCTTC